The clone carrying this T cell receptor beta chain turned up a few times. CDR3 length equals 17 residues. V lost 1 base and J lost 5; bases outside the gene matches: 10. Germline V gene data show CDR1 as SEHNR and CDR2 as FQNEAQ (reference sequence). The data were taken from a study of blood T cell repertoires in COVID-19. The wider study: The United States, Italy and Spain supplied acute and convalescent COVID-19 samples. In each case, the material was cDNA or gDNA derived from T cells, B-cell-depleted T cells, or PBMCs.

Seattle enrolled patients during active infection and tracked them longitudinally. Original data processing: Reference gene primer amplification gave nucleated cell count estimates. Assay used: immunoSEQ multiplex PCR; TCRdb lists only in-frame clones, some missing. For V, J and clone size, that table is used; D and trimming come from the DNA. The table has around 260,000 clones, over 75% seen once. The sequence came from a human donor with COVID-19, enrolled during active disease. The donor label of this sample is uncertain. The chain joins TRBV7-9 to TRBJ2-2, with TRBD2 identical over 7 bases. Material for sequencing was peripheral blood. CDR3: CASSLGFQRDPTGELFF. CDR3 nucleotide sequence: TGTGCCAGCAGCTTAGGATTCCAGCGGGACCCAACCGGGGAGCTGTTTTTT.